This T cell receptor beta chain was profiled in a study of T cell responses to AZD1222 COVID-19 vaccine. Overall study findings and caveats: Clonal diversity may have been underestimated in mostly white British donors. Two doses of AZD1222 preceded a rise in Spike-specific TCR breadth and depth.

Produced via immunoSEQ multiplex PCR; TCRdb's table is partial and in-frame only. The sample records about 56,000 clones, over 70% being singletons. Germline V CDR1 and CDR2: SGHKS, YYEKEE (reference sequence). This CDR3 region has 16 residues. V gave up 5 bases and J gave up 2 bases; unmatched junction bases: 5. Concerning this clone: Its specificity is not known.

This TCR came from an adult in good health. Sequenced material: peripheral blood, taken on day 0 of AZD1222 vaccination. The chain couples TRBV5-5 to TRBJ1-3, with 12 bases identical to TRBD1. The CDR3 coding sequence is TGTGCCAGCAGGGCCGGGACAGGGGGCACTGGAAACACCATATATTTT. Protein: CASRAGTGGTGNTIYF.